A single sample gave rise to the 25 T cell receptor beta chains below, sequenced in a study of CD8+ T cells in alopecia areata. cDNA reverse transcribed from extracted RNA served as the sequencing template. TCRdb keeps only in-frame clones here, not all; method: immunoSEQ multiplex PCR. Among around 250,000 clones listed, approximately 61% were seen once. The sequencing here drew on CD4+ T cells sorted from blood, taken at week 0. The receptors stem from a human donor with alopecia areata.

The chain is built from TRBV7-6 and TRBJ1-1; D perhaps matches TRBD1 (5 bases). Trimming removed 1 base at V and 4 bases at J, with 13 bases between. This CDR3 region has 15 residues. Germline lookup yields CDR1 SGHVS and CDR2 FNYEAQ. Written as DNA, the CDR3 is TGTGCCAGCAGCTTAGAAGGAGGGGCGGGCACTGAAGCTTTCTTT. It codes for CASSLEGGAGTEAFF. The full variable domain, rest sourced from reference TRBV7-6 and TRBJ1-1, is GAGVSQSPRYKVTKRGQDVALRCDPISGHVSLYWYRQALGQGPEFLTYFNYEAQQDKSGLPNDRFSAERPEGSISTLTIQRTEQRDSAMYRCASSLEGGAGTEAFFGQGTRLTVV.

The chain is built from TRBV5-6 and TRBJ2-7; D gene ambiguous. This CDR3 region has 13 residues. CDR1 and CDR2 (germline): SGHDT, YYEEEE. The germline V and J ends were trimmed by 2 bases and 3 bases, with 9 bases remaining between them. The CDR3 sequence is CASSFRSVYEQYF. CDR3 coding DNA: TGTGCCAGCAGCTTCCGTTCAGTCTACGAGCAGTACTTC.

J is TRBJ1-2 and V is TRBV11-2, with D unclear. Germline V CDR1 and CDR2: SGHAT, FQNNGV. The V gene lost 0 bases and the J gene lost 4 bases, with 6 bases spanning the gap. This CDR3 is built from 13 residues. The CDR3 DNA reads TGTGCCAGCAGCTTAGATCCCACCTATGGCTACACCTTC. It translates to CASSLDPTYGYTF.

This chain connects TRBV30 to TRBJ2-7; the D gene is possibly TRBD1 (6 bases). V gave up 5 bases and J gave up 1 base, with 15 bases separating them. The V gene's germline CDR1 is GTSNPN and CDR2 SVGIG (reference sequence). The CDR3 loop spans 14 amino acids. DNA of the CDR3: TGTGCCTGGGAGGGACAATTGGGTTCCTACGAGCAGTACTTC. Amino acids: CAWEGQLGSYEQYF.

This clone was found a few times. This chain links TRBV2 with TRBJ2-5; tentatively, D is TRBD1 (6 bases). There are 15 residues in the CDR3. CDR1 and CDR2 (germline): SNHLY, FYNNEI. The V gene lost 0 bases and the J gene lost 6 bases, with 14 bases spanning the gap. The CDR3 DNA is TGTGCCAGCAGTGAAGCCGGGACAATTTTTAAGACCCAGTACTTC. Protein product: CASSEAGTIFKTQYF.

This chain uses TRBV6-6 with TRBJ2-7; perhaps TRBD2 as D (5 bases). Deletions cut 2 bases from V and 2 bases from J, with 10 bases between. The length of the CDR3 is 14 residues. From germline, CDR1 is MNHNY and CDR2 SVGAGI (reference sequence). CDR3 sequence: CASSYEEDPYEQYF. The CDR3 nucleotides read TGTGCCAGCAGTTACGAGGAGGACCCCTACGAGCAGTACTTC.

The genes are TRBV29-1 and TRBJ1-6; the D gene is possibly TRBD1 (5 bases). With 4 bases removed from V and 6 bases from J, the gap between germline ends came to 13 bases. Germline lookup yields CDR1 SQVTM and CDR2 ANQGSEA. The CDR3 totals 14 residues. As DNA, the CDR3 is TGCAGCGTTGTGCTAGGGGTGCGTAATTCACCCCTCCACTTT. This codes for CSVVLGVRNSPLHF.

This clone was picked up a small number of times. This chain connects TRBV30 to TRBJ2-7; 7 positions agree with TRBD1. The CDR3 has 12 residues. The germline gives CDR1 GTSNPN, CDR2 SVGIG (reference sequence). J lost 1 base, V lost 5 bases, and 2 bases had no gene match. CDR3 DNA sequence: TGTGCCTGGGACAGGGCGTCCTACGAGCAGTACTTC. Amino acid sequence: CAWDRASYEQYF.

The chain recombines TRBV30 with TRBJ2-1; D tentatively reads TRBD1 or TRBD2 (5 bases each). The V and J ends lost 0 bases and 8 bases respectively, with 14 bases between them. CDR1 and CDR2 from the germline V gene are GTSNPN and SVGIG (reference sequence). This CDR3 region has 14 residues. CDR3 sequence reads: CAWSVFGGGDEQFF. The CDR3 DNA follows: TGTGCCTGGAGTGTATTTGGGGGTGGTGATGAGCAGTTCTTC.

V usage is TRBV4-1 and J usage is TRBJ2-3, with 9 bases matching TRBD2. Trimming at V came to 0 bases and at J to 10 bases, leaving 8 bases not matched to a gene. This CDR3 is built from 15 residues. From germline, CDR1 is MGHRA and CDR2 YSYEKL. The chain's CDR3 is CASSQDGGGARSQYF. The CDR3 coding sequence is TGCGCCAGCAGCCAAGACGGCGGGGGGGCGCGGTCGCAGTATTTT.

The V and J genes are TRBV2 and TRBJ2-3; D is uncertain. CDR1 and CDR2 (germline): SNHLY, FYNNEI. Trimming left V 2 bases short and J 6 bases short, with 6 bases between. This CDR3 contains 12 residues. CDR3 nucleotides: TGTGCCAGCAGTGAAATTCGGGATACGCAGTATTTT. This sequence encodes CASSEIRDTQYF.

A single count supports this clone. This chain uses TRBV29-1 with TRBJ1-6; D not resolved. This CDR3 has 16 residues. V was cut by 8 bases and J by 0 bases, with 17 bases left in between. CDR1 is SQVTM, CDR2 ANQGSEA, per germline. The CDR3: CSLREGPLSYNSPLHF. Written as DNA, the CDR3 is TGCAGCTTGAGGGAAGGCCCTCTCTCCTATAATTCACCCCTCCACTTT. Full variable domain (remainder filled in from reference TRBV29-1 and TRBJ1-6): SAVISQKPSRDICQRGTSLTIQCQVDSQVTMMFWYRQQPGQSLTLIATANQGSEATYESGFVIDKFPISRPNLTFSTLTVSNMSPEDSSIYLCSLREGPLSYNSPLHFGNGTRLTVT.

This clone was observed a few times. J is TRBJ2-1 and V is TRBV14; D is unclear. This CDR3 is 13 amino acids long. V lost 1 base, J lost 3 bases, and 4 bases lay in between. Germline lookup yields CDR1 SGHDN and CDR2 FVKESK. CDR3 DNA sequence: TGTGCCAGCAGCCAAGGCCTCTACAATGAGCAGTTCTTC. Residues: CASSQGLYNEQFF.

The chain joins TRBV6-6 to TRBJ2-1, with unresolved D. The CDR3 is made up of 16 amino acids. CDR1 and CDR2 from the germline V gene are MNHNY and SVGAGI (reference sequence). V was cut by 0 bases and J by 4 bases, with 13 bases left in between. DNA of the CDR3: TGTGCCAGCAGTTACTCCCAGTACATACCATACAATGAGCAGTTCTTC. Protein: CASSYSQYIPYNEQFF.

The rearrangement joins TRBV5-1 to TRBJ2-1; D is unresolved. CDR3 length: 13 amino acids. Germline values: CDR1 SGHRS, CDR2 YFSETQ. Trimming took 0 bases from V and 7 from J, leaving 8 bases between them. DNA for the CDR3: TGCGCCAGCAGCTTGGGCAGGCCGAATGAGCAGTTCTTC. Translating it yields CASSLGRPNEQFF.

This chain uses TRBV30 with TRBJ1-1; maybe TRBD1 (6 bases). The V and J ends lost 7 bases and 4 bases respectively, with 10 bases between them. This CDR3 region has 11 residues. CDR1 is GTSNPN and CDR2 is SVGIG in the germline V gene (reference sequence). As DNA, the CDR3 is TGTGCCTCAGAAGGGGGCACTGAAGCTTTCTTT. Translating it yields CASEGGTEAFF.

The rearrangement links TRBV6-5 to TRBJ1-1, with TRBD1 as a possible D gene (6 bases). Deletions cut 5 bases from V and 0 bases from J, with 10 bases between. The CDR3 spans 14 residues. Germline V gene sequence: CDR1 MNHEY, CDR2 SVGAGI. CDR3 bases: TGTGCCAGCAGTACAGGACAGCTGAACACTGAAGCTTTCTTT. As protein: CASSTGQLNTEAFF.

This chain joins TRBV30 and TRBJ2-7, with D tentatively TRBD1 or TRBD2 (5 bases each). The germline V and J ends were trimmed by 1 base and 8 bases, with 9 bases remaining between them. The CDR3 contains 11 residues. Germline V gene sequence: CDR1 GTSNPN, CDR2 SVGIG (reference sequence). CDR3 region: CAWSGWGQQYF. CDR3 in DNA: TGTGCCTGGAGTGGTTGGGGACAGCAGTACTTC.

This clone was seen only a few times. DNA of the CDR3: TGCGCCAGCAGCTTGGCCCCGCCGAAAGAGACCCAGTACTTC. It encodes CASSLAPPKETQYF. The chain has TRBV5-1 and TRBJ2-5; D not certain. Looked up from germline, CDR1 is SGHRS and CDR2 is YFSETQ. This CDR3 has 14 residues. V was trimmed by 0 bases and J by 3 bases, leaving 9 bases between them.

The CDR3, as DNA: TGTGCCAGCAGCCAAGAGAACAGTCACACCGGGGAGCTGTTTTTT. This sequence encodes CASSQENSHTGELFF. The chain uses TRBV4-2 and TRBJ2-2; D not certain. Trimming removed 0 bases at V and 3 bases at J, with 8 bases between. CDR3 length: 15 amino acids. The germline V gene has CDR1 LGHNA and CDR2 YNFKEQ.

The chain carries TRBV5-1 and TRBJ2-2, with a weak D call TRBD2 (7 bases). V lost 6 bases to trimming and J lost 2 bases, with 11 bases between them. Germline CDR1 SGHRS, CDR2 YFSETQ. The length of the CDR3 is 14 residues. CDR3 DNA sequence: TGCGCCAGCAAGGCGGGGGCCAACACCGGGGAGCTGTTTTTT. Translating gives CASKAGANTGELFF.

About this clone: The same CDR3 arises from other DNA sequences in this sample as well. The chain joins TRBV18 to TRBJ2-5; D is undetermined. V was clipped by 3 bases and J by 2 bases, with 7 bases between them. This CDR3 is built from 13 residues. CDR1 is KGHSH and CDR2 is LQKENI in the germline V gene. The CDR3: CASSPSLQETQYF. CDR3 nucleotides: TGTGCCAGCTCACCGTCACTTCAAGAGACCCAGTACTTC.

The V gene is TRBV30, the J gene TRBJ1-6; no reliable D call. The CDR3 is made up of 15 amino acids. The ends were cut back, 0 bases at V and 5 bases at J, with 11 bases in the middle. CDR1 is GTSNPN, CDR2 SVGIG, per germline (reference sequence). The CDR3 loop is CAWSVGLVDNSPLHF. The CDR3 DNA reads as TGTGCCTGGAGTGTTGGCTTGGTAGATAATTCACCCCTCCACTTT.

The chain combines TRBV30 with TRBJ2-2; either TRBD1 or TRBD2 may supply D (5 bases each). The length of the CDR3 is 14 residues. Per the germline V gene, CDR1 is GTSNPN and CDR2 is SVGIG (reference sequence). Trimming took 2 bases from V and 6 from J, leaving 13 bases between them. The CDR3 nucleotides are TGTGCCTGGAGTACGGGACCCAGGGCCGGGGAGCTGTTTTTT. Protein product: CAWSTGPRAGELFF.

This clone was detected many times. The chain combines TRBV25-1 with TRBJ2-4, with D maybe TRBD1 (6 bases). Germline V CDR1 and CDR2: MGHDK, SYGVNS. The CDR3 has 15 residues. V was pared by 4 bases and J by 5 bases, with 15 bases between. CDR3 amino acids: CASSAPNRAQNIQYF. The CDR3 nucleotides read TGTGCCAGCAGTGCCCCTAACAGGGCTCAAAACATTCAGTACTTC.